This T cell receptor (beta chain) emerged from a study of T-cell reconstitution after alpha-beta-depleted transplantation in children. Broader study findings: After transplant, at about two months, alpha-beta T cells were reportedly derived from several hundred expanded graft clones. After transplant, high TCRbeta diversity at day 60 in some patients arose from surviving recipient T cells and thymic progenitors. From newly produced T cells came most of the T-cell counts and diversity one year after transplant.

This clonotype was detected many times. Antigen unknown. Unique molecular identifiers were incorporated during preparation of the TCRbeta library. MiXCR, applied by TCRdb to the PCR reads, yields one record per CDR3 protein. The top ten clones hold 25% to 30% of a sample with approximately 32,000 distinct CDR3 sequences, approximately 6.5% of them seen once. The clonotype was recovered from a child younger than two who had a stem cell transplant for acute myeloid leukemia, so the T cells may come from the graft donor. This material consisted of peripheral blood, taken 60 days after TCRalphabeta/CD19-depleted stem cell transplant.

CDR3 in DNA: TGTGCCAGCAGCCGAGACAGGGTTGGTAGCAATCAGCCCCAGCATTTT. Amino acid sequence: CASSRDRVGSNQPQHF. The chain uses TRBV6-2 or TRBV6-3 and TRBJ1-5; 7 nucleotides match TRBD1. The CDR3 has 16 residues. V was clipped by 6 bases and J by 0 bases; unmatched bases: 8. Germline assignment: CDR1 MNHEY and CDR2 SVGEGT.